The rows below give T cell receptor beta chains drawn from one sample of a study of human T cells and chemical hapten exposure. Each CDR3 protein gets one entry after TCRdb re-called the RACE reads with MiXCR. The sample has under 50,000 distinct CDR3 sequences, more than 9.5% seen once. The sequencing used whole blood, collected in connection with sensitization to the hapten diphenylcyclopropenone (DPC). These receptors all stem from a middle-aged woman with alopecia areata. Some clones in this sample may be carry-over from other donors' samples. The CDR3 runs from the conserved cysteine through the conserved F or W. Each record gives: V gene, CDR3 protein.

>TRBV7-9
CASRPPSNYGYTF
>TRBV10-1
CASSDPGAPDTEAFF
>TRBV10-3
CAIRGTGINYGYTF
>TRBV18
CASSPGALAGSSYNEQFF
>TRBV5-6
CASSLVGDRGAGELFF
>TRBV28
CASSPDPGGRQPQHF
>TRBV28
CASSRGDIRQSSGYTF
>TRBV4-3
CASSQEPGQTRELFF
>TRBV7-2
CASSLGLPPDTQYF
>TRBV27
CASSKRALSNLYTDTQYF
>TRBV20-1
CSARLSGRAMDTQYF
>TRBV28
CASTLNRGGQPQHF
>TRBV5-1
CASSLGPLGSYEQYF
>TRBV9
CASSSSRPSPLHF
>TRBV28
CASSWQGQTGELFF
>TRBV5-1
CASSSTGKGQETQYF
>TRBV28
CASSQPGQGAGETQYF
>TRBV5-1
CASSLVRGSSTDTQYF
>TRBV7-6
CASSPRRGETQYF
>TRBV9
CASSVDFVGQSNYGYTF
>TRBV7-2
CASSLPQVDTQYF
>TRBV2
CASSLGGVNEQFF
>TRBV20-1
CSASEGLAGYNEQFF
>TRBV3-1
CASSQVRNEQFF
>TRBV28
CASSGDQGTINSPLHF
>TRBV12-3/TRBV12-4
CASSLRGTYGYTF
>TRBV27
CASRVRDTFYEQYF
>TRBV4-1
CASSPGTSGVYNEQFF
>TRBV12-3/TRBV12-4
CASSFGTGSADTQYF
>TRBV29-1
CSVGGSDTGELFF
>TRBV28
CASSSMNTEAFF
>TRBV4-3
CASSQVYGTSGGARDTQYF
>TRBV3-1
CASSQAYGDYGYTF
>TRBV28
CASKVGGPSNTEAFF
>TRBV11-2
CASSLNPLGGRPYNEQFF
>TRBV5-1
CASSLLTGEQYF
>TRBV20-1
CSARGDRLAPQHF
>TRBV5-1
CASTPNEGGQETQYF
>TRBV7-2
CASSLVEGPTSYEQYF
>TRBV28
CASSFPTGTNTEAFF
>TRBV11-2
CASSLVRWDRVSEAFF
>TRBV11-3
CASSSSEVGELFF
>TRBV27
CASSLHRTSGGTSIYEQYF
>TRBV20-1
CSARNSGSNQPQHF
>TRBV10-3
CAISESPGQSPEAFF
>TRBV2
CASSVVVVEQFF
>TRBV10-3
CAISKTGDDTEAFF
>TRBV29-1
CSVETGGDTIYF
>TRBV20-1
CSASSLAGGSSYNEQFF
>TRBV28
CAISRATYEQYF
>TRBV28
CTSSFQYRSTYNEQFF
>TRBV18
CASSSRQTGADTQYF
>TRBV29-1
CSVEGLAGRRFF
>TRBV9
CASSGGGGSYNEQFF